This entry lists 29 T cell receptor beta chains sequenced from one sample in a study of identifying expanded T cells in peripheral blood. Only in-frame clones appear in the TCRdb table, and some are missing; sequencing was by immunoSEQ multiplex PCR. This repertoire shows roughly 82,000 clones, roughly 81% found once; its top ten account for approximately 18%. The specimen was blood. The receptors were gathered from a person aged 18 to 70 in good health.

This chain links TRBV5-6 with TRBJ2-1; TRBD1 agrees at 12 bases. The length of the CDR3 is 17 residues. From germline, CDR1 is SGHDT and CDR2 YYEEEE. After removal of 6 bases from V and 9 bases from J, the junction contained 16 bases not matched to a gene. The chain's CDR3 is CASTLSGGTGGFGEQFF. For the CDR3, the DNA is TGTGCCAGCACTCTGTCGGGCGGGACAGGGGGCTTCGGTGAGCAGTTCTTC.

The V and J genes are TRBV6-1 and TRBJ2-7; D possibly uses TRBD1 or TRBD2 (5 bases each). CDR3 length: 16 amino acids. V was trimmed by 3 bases and J by 2 bases, leaving 17 bases between them. Per germline, CDR1 MNHNS and CDR2 SASEGT. This chain's CDR3 is CASSDMRALGAYEQYF. The CDR3 DNA sequence: TGTGCCAGCAGTGACATGAGGGCCTTGGGGGCCTACGAGCAGTACTTC.

The V call is TRBV11-3, the J call TRBJ1-5, with D unclear. V lost 3 bases and J lost 9, with 15 bases in between. The length of the CDR3 is 14 residues. Germline loops: CDR1 SGHNT, CDR2 YENEEA. This CDR3 is CASSFLAGAWPQHF. In DNA, the CDR3 is TGTGCCAGCAGCTTTTTAGCGGGAGCATGGCCCCAGCATTTT. Drawing the rest from reference TRBV11-3 and TRBJ1-5, the complete variable domain is EAGVVQSPRYKIIEKKQPVAFWCNPISGHNTLYWYLQNLGQGPELLIRYENEEAVDDSQLPKDRFSAERLKGVDSTLKIQPAELGDSAVYLCASSFLAGAWPQHFGDGTRLSIL.

The chain combines TRBV4-2 with TRBJ2-2; D may be TRBD1 (5 bases). The germline V and J ends were trimmed by 0 bases and 3 bases, with 11 bases remaining between them. Per the germline V gene, CDR1 is LGHNA and CDR2 is YNFKEQ. The CDR3 is made up of 16 amino acids. CDR3 in DNA: TGTGCCAGCAGCCAAGATTACCAGGGTTACACCGGGGAGCTGTTTTTT. Translation: CASSQDYQGYTGELFF.

The rearrangement links TRBV7-8 to TRBJ2-3; 9 bases are a match to TRBD1. Germline CDR1 SGHVS, CDR2 FQNEAQ. J was trimmed by 3 bases and V by 0 bases; bases with no gene match: 10. This CDR3 has 18 residues. This chain's CDR3 is CASSLAAGDRVETDTQYF. DNA for the CDR3: TGTGCCAGCAGCTTAGCGGCGGGGGACAGGGTGGAGACAGATACGCAGTATTTT.

This rearrangement joins TRBV27 to TRBJ2-4; D is possibly TRBD1 (5 bases). Looked up from germline, CDR1 is MNHEY and CDR2 is SMNVEV (reference sequence). The CDR3 contains 14 residues. Trimming removed 6 bases at V and 3 bases at J, with 12 bases between. In DNA, the CDR3 is TGTGCCAGCAGCCCCTTGGACATCAAAAACATTCAGTACTTC. It yields the protein CASSPLDIKNIQYF.

This chain uses TRBV28 with TRBJ1-1; TRBD1 matches 7 bases. Germline V gene sequence: CDR1 MDHEN, CDR2 SYDVKM. The CDR3 length is 14 residues. V shed 7 bases and J 1 base; nucleotides not matched to a gene: 6. The CDR3: CASTPTGTNTEAFF. CDR3 in DNA: TGTGCCAGCACCCCGACAGGGACGAACACTGAAGCTTTCTTT.

This chain joins TRBV30 and TRBJ2-3; maybe TRBD2 (5 bases). The CDR3 runs to 12 residues. CDR1 GTSNPN and CDR2 SVGIG come from the germline V gene (reference sequence). V lost 4 bases and J 5 bases, leaving 10 bases between the germline ends. In DNA, the CDR3 is TGTGCCTGGACTAATGGAGGAGATACGCAGTATTTT. It specifies CAWTNGGDTQYF.

This chain links TRBV6-1 with TRBJ1-2; D gene uncertain. Germline-derived CDR1 and CDR2 are MNHNS and SASEGT. The length of the CDR3 is 16 residues. Between the trimmed V and J ends, which lost 3 bases and 0 bases, there was a span of 14 bases. CDR3 sequence (DNA): TGTGCCAGCAGTGAGTTTCTCGTGACTGCTAACTATGGCTACACCTTC. Amino acids: CASSEFLVTANYGYTF.

J is TRBJ2-7 and V is TRBV23-1, with a weak D call TRBD1 (6 bases). TRBV23-1 is filed as an ORF, its function uncertain. Trimming left V 6 bases short and J 5 bases short, with 20 bases between. The CDR3 is made up of 15 amino acids. CDR3 in DNA: TGCGCCAGCAGCCGGAGGCAGGGGCCGTCAGACGAGCAGTACTTC. Translation: CASSRRQGPSDEQYF.

The chain couples TRBV19 to TRBJ2-2; 9 nucleotides align to TRBD2. V was pared by 9 bases and J by 7 bases, with 12 bases of the junction left unmatched. Germline CDR1 reads LNHDA; CDR2 reads SQIVND (reference sequence). The length of the CDR3 is 15 residues. The CDR3 loop is CASKLAGDLVGELFF. DNA for the CDR3: TGTGCCAGCAAATTAGCGGGAGATCTTGTCGGGGAGCTGTTTTTT.

The chain employs TRBV18 and TRBJ2-5, with unresolved D. From germline, CDR1 is KGHSH and CDR2 LQKENI. V gave up 2 bases and J gave up 3 bases, with 10 bases separating them. This CDR3 comprises 14 residues. The CDR3 nucleotides are TGTGCCAGCTCACCAGGGTTGCGGAAAGAGACCCAGTACTTC. This sequence encodes CASSPGLRKETQYF.

The J gene is TRBJ1-2, the V gene TRBV5-1, with D unresolved. V lost 0 bases and J lost 0, with 9 bases in between. Germline values: CDR1 SGHRS, CDR2 YFSETQ. CDR3 length: 15 amino acids. CDR3 DNA: TGCGCCAGCAGCTTGGCCGGTTCTACTAACTATGGCTACACCTTC. It translates to CASSLAGSTNYGYTF.

V and J are TRBV4-3 and TRBJ2-7, with D possibly being TRBD2 (5 bases). Germline values: CDR1 LGHNA, CDR2 YSLEER. This CDR3 comprises 15 residues. V gave up 0 bases and J gave up 2 bases, with 11 bases separating them. CDR3 sequence: CASSQELGVTYEQYF. Written as DNA, the CDR3 is TGCGCCAGCAGCCAAGAACTAGGAGTGACCTACGAGCAGTACTTC.

The chain carries TRBV6-5 and TRBJ2-7, with 10 bases identical to TRBD1. This CDR3 is built from 14 residues. The junction had 7 bases not matched to a gene; V was cut back by 4 bases and J by 7 bases. Germline V gene data show CDR1 as MNHEY and CDR2 as SVGAGI. The CDR3 DNA reads TGTGCCAGCAGTTCTCGGACAGGGGGGGAGGAGCAGTACTTC. Translated, it gives CASSSRTGGEEQYF.

The V call is TRBV28, the J call TRBJ2-5; 9 bases align to TRBD1. Germline V gene lookup returns CDR1 MDHEN and CDR2 SYDVKM. The CDR3 totals 16 residues. Trimming cost V 4 bases and J 2 bases; bases outside gene matches: 8. CDR3 region: CASSSPRDRVQETQYF. Here the CDR3 DNA reads TGTGCCAGCAGTTCCCCTCGGGACAGGGTTCAAGAGACCCAGTACTTC.

The CDR3 loop reads CASRKTGNTGELFF. The CDR3, as DNA: TGTGCCAGCAGAAAGACAGGGAACACCGGGGAGCTGTTTTTT. This rearrangement joins TRBV7-8 to TRBJ2-2; D possibly corresponds to TRBD1 (6 bases). CDR1 and CDR2 from the germline V gene are SGHVS and FQNEAQ. V was clipped by 6 bases and J by 1 base, with 9 bases between them. The CDR3 covers 14 residues. The complete variable domain, with remaining parts taken from reference TRBV7-8 and TRBJ2-2, reads GAGVSQSPRYKVAKRGQDVALRCDPISGHVSLFWYQQALGQGPEFLTYFQNEAQLDKSGLPSDRFFAERPEGSVSTLKIQRTQQEDSAVYLCASRKTGNTGELFFGEGSRLTVL.

The V call is TRBV18, the J call TRBJ2-1; 9 bases match TRBD1. Germline assignment: CDR1 KGHSH and CDR2 LQKENI. CDR3 length: 13 residues. Unmatched junction bases numbered 3, after V lost 4 bases and J lost 8 bases. CDR3: CASSLGTGHEQFF. As DNA, the CDR3 is TGTGCCAGCTCACTCGGGACAGGGCATGAGCAGTTCTTC.

V is TRBV5-8 and J is TRBJ1-4, with D uncertain. Trimming took 4 bases from V and 0 from J, leaving 10 bases between them. The CDR3 length is 15 residues. Germline assignment: CDR1 SGHTS and CDR2 YDEGEE. The CDR3 DNA is TGTGCCAGCAGCCCCCGGGCGGCAACTAATGAAAAACTGTTTTTT. Translating gives CASSPRAATNEKLFF.

This chain joins TRBV5-6 and TRBJ2-5, with a tentative D call TRBD2 (6 bases). CDR1 is SGHDT and CDR2 is YYEEEE in the germline V gene. Deletions cut 3 bases from V and 5 bases from J, with 8 bases between. The CDR3 runs 12 residues. The CDR3 DNA is TGTGCCAGCAGCTGGGGGGTTGAGACCCAGTACTTC. Translated: CASSWGVETQYF.

The CDR3, as DNA: TGTGCCAGCAACTCTGGAAACACCATATATTTT. The encoded protein is CASNSGNTIYF. The chain links TRBV6-6 to TRBJ1-3; D call uncertain. The CDR3 contains 11 residues. V was trimmed by 7 bases and J by 0 bases, leaving 1 base between them. From germline, CDR1 is MNHNY and CDR2 SVGAGI (reference sequence).

This rearrangement joins TRBV19 to TRBJ2-2, with D maybe TRBD2 (5 bases). CDR1 is LNHDA and CDR2 is SQIVND in the germline V gene (reference sequence). CDR3 length equals 15 residues. Trimming pared 4 bases from V and 6 bases from J, leaving 15 bases between. CDR3 sequence reads: CASSTDSPLPGELFF. The CDR3 DNA reads TGTGCCAGTAGTACGGACTCACCTCTGCCCGGGGAGCTGTTTTTT.

The chain is built from TRBV6-1 and TRBJ2-7, with D possibly matching TRBD2 (6 bases). The V end was cut by 6 bases, the J end by 7 bases, with 16 bases between. The CDR3 has 13 residues. Germline CDR1 MNHNS, CDR2 SASEGT. In DNA, the CDR3 is TGTGCCAGCAGGGGGGACCTCCGGGGGGAGCAGTACTTC. Its protein is CASRGDLRGEQYF.

The chain is built from TRBV28 and TRBJ2-1; no firm D call. This CDR3 spans 10 amino acids. Trimming took off 10 bases at V and 15 bases at J, with 16 bases between the two ends. In germline, CDR1 is MDHEN, CDR2 SYDVKM. CDR3 amino acids: CATARASMFF. CDR3 bases: TGTGCCACCGCCCGGGCCTCCATGTTCTTC.

In this sample, this clone turned up once. The chain links TRBV5-1 to TRBJ2-7; 12 nucleotides align to TRBD1. Germline CDR1 reads SGHRS; CDR2 reads YFSETQ. Trimming removed 2 bases from V and 4 bases from J; junction bases left unmatched: 7. The CDR3 has 16 amino acids. The CDR3 is CASSLIGTGGRYEQYF. The CDR3 nucleotides read TGCGCCAGCAGCTTAATCGGGACAGGGGGCCGATACGAGCAGTACTTC.

The V call is TRBV28, the J call TRBJ2-1, with unresolved D. In germline, CDR1 is MDHEN, CDR2 SYDVKM. The CDR3 consists of 15 residues. V gave up 4 bases and J gave up 0 bases, with 10 bases separating them. The CDR3 reads CASSSDINSYNEQFF. The CDR3 DNA sequence: TGTGCCAGCAGTTCTGACATAAACTCCTACAATGAGCAGTTCTTC.

The chain has TRBV19 and TRBJ1-1, with TRBD1 identical over 7 bases. The germline gives CDR1 LNHDA, CDR2 SQIVND (reference sequence). The V and J ends lost 7 bases and 4 bases, in that order; junction bases with no gene match: 6. This CDR3 spans 13 amino acids. CDR3 region: CASIRTGATEAFF. The CDR3 DNA reads TGTGCCAGTATCCGGACAGGAGCCACTGAAGCTTTCTTT. The whole variable domain, filled in from reference TRBV19 and TRBJ1-1, reads DGGITQSPKYLFRKEGQNVTLSCEQNLNHDAMYWYRQDPGQGLRLIYYSQIVNDFQKGDIAEGYSVSREKKESFPLTVTSAQKNPTAFYLCASIRTGATEAFFGQGTRLTVV.

The chain uses TRBV6-5 and TRBJ1-1; no reliable D call. In germline, CDR1 is MNHEY, CDR2 SVGAGI. V lost 2 bases and J 5 bases, leaving 12 bases between the germline ends. This CDR3 is built from 14 residues. The CDR3 DNA is TGTGCCAGCAGTTACGGGCCGGGAGAGACTGAAGCTTTCTTT. This gives the protein CASSYGPGETEAFF.

The V call is TRBV4-1, the J call TRBJ1-2; TRBD1 is a possible D gene (6 bases). Deletions cut 4 bases from V and 0 bases from J, with 12 bases between. This CDR3 is 15 amino acids long. Germline assignment: CDR1 MGHRA and CDR2 YSYEKL. CDR3 sequence (DNA): TGCGCCAGCAGCCCCTACAGGGATACTAACTATGGCTACACCTTC. The encoded protein is CASSPYRDTNYGYTF.